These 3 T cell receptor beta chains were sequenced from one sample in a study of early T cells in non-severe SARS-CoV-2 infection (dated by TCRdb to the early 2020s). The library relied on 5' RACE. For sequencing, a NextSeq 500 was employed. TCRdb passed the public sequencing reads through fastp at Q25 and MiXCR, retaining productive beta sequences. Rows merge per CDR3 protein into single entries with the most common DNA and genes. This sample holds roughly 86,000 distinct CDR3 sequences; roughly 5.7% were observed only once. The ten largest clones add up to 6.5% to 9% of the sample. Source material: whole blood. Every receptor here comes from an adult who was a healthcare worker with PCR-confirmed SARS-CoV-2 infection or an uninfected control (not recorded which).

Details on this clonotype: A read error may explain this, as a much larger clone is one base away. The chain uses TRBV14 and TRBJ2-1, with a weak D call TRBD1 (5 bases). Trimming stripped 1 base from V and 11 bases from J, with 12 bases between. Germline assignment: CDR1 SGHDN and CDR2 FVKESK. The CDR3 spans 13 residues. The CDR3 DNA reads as TGTGCCAGCAGCCAAGCAGGTCAGGGTAAGCAGTTCTTC. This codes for CASSQAGQGKQFF.

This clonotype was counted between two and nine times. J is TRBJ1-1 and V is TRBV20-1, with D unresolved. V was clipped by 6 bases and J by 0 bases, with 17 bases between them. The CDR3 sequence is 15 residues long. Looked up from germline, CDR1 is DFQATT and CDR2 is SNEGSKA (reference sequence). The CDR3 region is CSAKTDGGLNTEAFF. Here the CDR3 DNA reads TGCAGTGCAAAAACGGACGGAGGATTGAACACTGAAGCTTTCTTT.

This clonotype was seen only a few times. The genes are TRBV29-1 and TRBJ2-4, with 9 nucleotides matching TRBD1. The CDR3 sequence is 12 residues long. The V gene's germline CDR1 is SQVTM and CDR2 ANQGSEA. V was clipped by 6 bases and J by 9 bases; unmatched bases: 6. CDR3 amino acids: CSVGPGQGIQYF. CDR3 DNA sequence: TGCAGCGTGGGGCCGGGACAGGGCATTCAGTACTTC. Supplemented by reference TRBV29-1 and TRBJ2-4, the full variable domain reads SAVISQKPSRDICQRGTSLTIQCQVDSQVTMMFWYRQQPGQSLTLIATANQGSEATYESGFVIDKFPISRPNLTFSTLTVSNMSPEDSSIYLCSVGPGQGIQYFGAGTRLSVL.